A selection of T cell receptor beta chains follows, all from one sample in a study of response to subunit inactivated influenza vaccine. MiXCR, applied by TCRdb to the RT-PCR reads, yields one record per CDR3 protein. The profile shows around 190,000 distinct CDR3 sequences, about 10% of them singletons. The sequencing here drew on non-naive T cells sorted from PBMCs, taken on the day of vaccination. The receptors were sampled from a man between 45 and 60 years old who received an inactivated influenza vaccine. Both conserved end residues are part of each CDR3. The order of the fields is J gene, CDR3 length, V gene, clone size, D gene, CDR3 DNA, CDR3 protein. The D gene is left open where the match is weak. Clone size is not always given. Where it is, it says once, few, many or a class for expanded clones.

J gene: TRBJ2-3
CDR3 length: 17
V gene: TRBV7-3
clone size: -
D gene: TRBD2
CDR3 DNA: TGTGCCAGCAGCTTAAAGGCGGGAGGGCCGCCCACAGATACGCAGTATTTT
CDR3 protein: CASSLKAGGPPTDTQYF

J gene: TRBJ2-1
CDR3 length: 14
V gene: TRBV11-2
clone size: many
D gene: -
CDR3 DNA: TGTGCCAGCAGCCAGTGGACGGCGTACAATGAGCAGTTCTTC
CDR3 protein: CASSQWTAYNEQFF

J gene: TRBJ2-1
CDR3 length: 14
V gene: TRBV29-1
clone size: -
D gene: -
CDR3 DNA: TGCAGCGTTGAAGATGGGCGAGGTGTGAATGAGCAGTTCTTC
CDR3 protein: CSVEDGRGVNEQFF

J gene: TRBJ2-7
CDR3 length: 14
V gene: TRBV18
clone size: -
D gene: -
CDR3 DNA: TGTGCCAGCCGACTTCAGGCTAGCTCCTACGAGCAGTACTTC
CDR3 protein: CASRLQASSYEQYF

J gene: TRBJ1-5
CDR3 length: 17
V gene: TRBV19
clone size: -
D gene: TRBD1
CDR3 DNA: TGTGCCAGTAGACCGGACAGGGGGGCTTATAGCAATCAGCCCCAGCATTTT
CDR3 protein: CASRPDRGAYSNQPQHF

J gene: TRBJ2-1
CDR3 length: 17
V gene: TRBV4-1
clone size: -
D gene: TRBD2
CDR3 DNA: TGCGCCAGCAGCGCCCCAGCGGGAGGGCCAAGGTACAATGAGCAGTTCTTC
CDR3 protein: CASSAPAGGPRYNEQFF

J gene: TRBJ1-1
CDR3 length: 16
V gene: TRBV21-1
clone size: few
D gene: -
CDR3 DNA: TGTGCCAGCAGCAAAGATGTCGGACAACCGAACACTGAAGCTTTCTTT
CDR3 protein: CASSKDVGQPNTEAFF

J gene: TRBJ2-2
CDR3 length: 15
V gene: TRBV7-9
clone size: -
D gene: -
CDR3 DNA: TGTGCCAGCAGCTTACAGGGAAGTAGGCCCGGGGAGCTGTTTTTT
CDR3 protein: CASSLQGSRPGELFF

J gene: TRBJ1-2
CDR3 length: 11
V gene: TRBV25-1
clone size: -
D gene: -
CDR3 DNA: TGTGCCAGCAGTGTGGGAACCGGCTACACCTTC
CDR3 protein: CASSVGTGYTF

J gene: TRBJ1-1
CDR3 length: 15
V gene: TRBV27
clone size: many
D gene: -
CDR3 DNA: TGTGCCAGCAGAAATGCATGGGGCGGGAACACTGAAGCTTTCTTT
CDR3 protein: CASRNAWGGNTEAFF

J gene: TRBJ2-1
CDR3 length: 16
V gene: TRBV10-1
clone size: -
D gene: TRBD2
CDR3 DNA: TGCGCCAGCAGTACAACTAGCGGGGGGCCCTTCAATGAGCAGTTCTTC
CDR3 protein: CASSTTSGGPFNEQFF

J gene: TRBJ2-3
CDR3 length: 14
V gene: TRBV5-1
clone size: many
D gene: -
CDR3 DNA: TGCGCCAGCAGCACCGGGAGAATGGCAGATACGCAGTATTTT
CDR3 protein: CASSTGRMADTQYF

J gene: TRBJ2-3
CDR3 length: 15
V gene: TRBV20-1
clone size: -
D gene: TRBD2
CDR3 DNA: TGCTGTGCTAGAGCATTTAGCGGGAGGGGAAATACGCAGTATTTT
CDR3 protein: CCARAFSGRGNTQYF

J gene: TRBJ2-2
CDR3 length: 14
V gene: TRBV27
clone size: -
D gene: -
CDR3 DNA: TGTGCCAGCAGTACTCTAGGGTACGGCGGGGAGCTGTTTTTT
CDR3 protein: CASSTLGYGGELFF

J gene: TRBJ2-7
CDR3 length: 12
V gene: TRBV7-2
clone size: -
D gene: -
CDR3 DNA: TGTGCCAGCAGTAAACAGGGAAACGAGCAGTACTTC
CDR3 protein: CASSKQGNEQYF

J gene: TRBJ2-2
CDR3 length: 17
V gene: TRBV4-3
clone size: few
D gene: TRBD2
CDR3 DNA: TGCGCCAGCAGCCAAGATCCAGCGGGGGTGCATACCGGGGAGCTGTTTTTT
CDR3 protein: CASSQDPAGVHTGELFF

J gene: TRBJ1-3
CDR3 length: 13
V gene: TRBV5-6
clone size: few
D gene: -
CDR3 DNA: TGTGCCAGCAGCGCTCCGTCTGGAAACACCATATATTTT
CDR3 protein: CASSAPSGNTIYF

J gene: TRBJ2-7
CDR3 length: 17
V gene: TRBV7-9
clone size: few
D gene: TRBD2
CDR3 DNA: TGTGCCAGCAGCACCGGACTAGCGGGAGGGCCTCATACGTCGCAGTACTTC
CDR3 protein: CASSTGLAGGPHTSQYF

J gene: TRBJ1-5
CDR3 length: 12
V gene: TRBV7-9
clone size: -
D gene: -
CDR3 DNA: TGTGCCAGCAGCTGGGTAGGAGGGCCCCAGCATTTT
CDR3 protein: CASSWVGGPQHF

J gene: TRBJ2-1
CDR3 length: 16
V gene: TRBV6-2/TRBV6-3
clone size: -
D gene: TRBD2
CDR3 DNA: TGTGCCAGCACTAACTCCCGGGAGGAACTCTACAATGAGCAGTTCTTC
CDR3 protein: CASTNSREELYNEQFF

J gene: TRBJ1-4
CDR3 length: 14
V gene: TRBV6-1
clone size: -
D gene: -
CDR3 DNA: TGTGCCAGCAGGGTGACAGGTGGGAAGGAAAAACTGTTTTTT
CDR3 protein: CASRVTGGKEKLFF

J gene: TRBJ2-2
CDR3 length: 16
V gene: TRBV4-1
clone size: many
D gene: -
CDR3 DNA: TGCGCCAGCAGCCGTTGGCAGGAGAGGGGAGCCGGGGAGCTGTTTTTT
CDR3 protein: CASSRWQERGAGELFF

J gene: TRBJ1-1
CDR3 length: 13
V gene: TRBV15
clone size: -
D gene: -
CDR3 DNA: TGTGCCACCAGCAGAGGGGGTGGCTTTGAAGCTTTCTTT
CDR3 protein: CATSRGGGFEAFF

J gene: TRBJ2-5
CDR3 length: 14
V gene: TRBV20-1
clone size: -
D gene: TRBD2
CDR3 DNA: TGCAGTGCCGCCAACCGGGGGGATCAAGAGACCCAGTACTTC
CDR3 protein: CSAANRGDQETQYF

J gene: TRBJ1-5
CDR3 length: 13
V gene: TRBV12-3/TRBV12-4
clone size: many
D gene: -
CDR3 DNA: TGTGCCAGCGGGCCAACGCGCAATCAGCCCCAGCATTTT
CDR3 protein: CASGPTRNQPQHF

J gene: TRBJ2-3
CDR3 length: 14
V gene: TRBV5-1
clone size: -
D gene: TRBD1
CDR3 DNA: TGCGCCAGCAGCTTGGTTACAGGGGAAGATACGCAGTATTTT
CDR3 protein: CASSLVTGEDTQYF

J gene: TRBJ1-1
CDR3 length: 14
V gene: TRBV6-1
clone size: few
D gene: -
CDR3 DNA: TGTGCCAGCACCTACAGGGCGGGGAACACTGAAGCTTTCTTT
CDR3 protein: CASTYRAGNTEAFF

J gene: TRBJ2-5
CDR3 length: 15
V gene: TRBV4-2
clone size: -
D gene: -
CDR3 DNA: TGTGCCAGCAGCCAAGATAGGGGCACGCAAGAGACCCAGTACTTC
CDR3 protein: CASSQDRGTQETQYF

J gene: TRBJ2-5
CDR3 length: 17
V gene: TRBV6-5
clone size: few
D gene: -
CDR3 DNA: TGTGCCAGCAGTTACTCGAATCTGCAGGGGGCGGGGGGGACCCAGTACTTC
CDR3 protein: CASSYSNLQGAGGTQYF

J gene: TRBJ2-1
CDR3 length: 13
V gene: TRBV20-1
clone size: few
D gene: -
CDR3 DNA: TGCAGTGCTACTCGGACAGTAGGTAGTGAGCAGTTCTTC
CDR3 protein: CSATRTVGSEQFF

J gene: TRBJ1-1
CDR3 length: 14
V gene: TRBV11-2
clone size: few
D gene: -
CDR3 DNA: TGTGCCAGCAGCTTAAGTGCGGGGGCGGCTGAAGCTTTCTTT
CDR3 protein: CASSLSAGAAEAFF

J gene: TRBJ2-1
CDR3 length: 16
V gene: TRBV9
clone size: few
D gene: TRBD2
CDR3 DNA: TGTGCCAGCAGCGCCAGCGGGAGTTATTCCTACAATGAGCAGTTCTTC
CDR3 protein: CASSASGSYSYNEQFF

J gene: TRBJ1-2
CDR3 length: 14
V gene: TRBV29-1
clone size: -
D gene: TRBD1
CDR3 DNA: TGCAGCGTTGAAGGGAAGGGGGCTCACTATGGCTACACCTTC
CDR3 protein: CSVEGKGAHYGYTF

J gene: TRBJ2-1
CDR3 length: 16
V gene: TRBV11-2
clone size: many
D gene: -
CDR3 DNA: TGTGCCAGCAGCTCCACCCGGGGGGCCGGGTTAAATGAGCAGTTCTTC
CDR3 protein: CASSSTRGAGLNEQFF

J gene: TRBJ2-7
CDR3 length: 13
V gene: TRBV7-2
clone size: many
D gene: TRBD2
CDR3 DNA: TGTGCCAGCAGCCGGGTAGCGGGAGACGAGCAGTACTTC
CDR3 protein: CASSRVAGDEQYF

J gene: TRBJ1-2
CDR3 length: 13
V gene: TRBV27
clone size: -
D gene: TRBD1
CDR3 DNA: TGTGCCAGCAGCCGGACAGGGGACTATGGCTACACCTTC
CDR3 protein: CASSRTGDYGYTF

J gene: TRBJ2-7
CDR3 length: 15
V gene: TRBV4-3
clone size: many
D gene: -
CDR3 DNA: TGCGCCAGCAGCCAAGACAGGGAGCTCTCCTACGAGCAGTACTTC
CDR3 protein: CASSQDRELSYEQYF

J gene: TRBJ1-3
CDR3 length: 16
V gene: TRBV5-6
clone size: many
D gene: -
CDR3 DNA: TGTGCCAGCAGCTTGGACCCGGGGGGAACTGGAAACACCATATATTTT
CDR3 protein: CASSLDPGGTGNTIYF

J gene: TRBJ2-1
CDR3 length: 16
V gene: TRBV20-1
clone size: few
D gene: -
CDR3 DNA: TGCAGTGCTAGAGATCTGGGCGGGTACAGCTACAATGAGCAGTTCTTC
CDR3 protein: CSARDLGGYSYNEQFF

J gene: TRBJ2-2
CDR3 length: 12
V gene: TRBV20-1
clone size: -
D gene: -
CDR3 DNA: TGCAGTGCTAGATCAAACACCGGGGAGCTGTTTTTT
CDR3 protein: CSARSNTGELFF

J gene: TRBJ2-7
CDR3 length: 15
V gene: TRBV29-1
clone size: many
D gene: TRBD1
CDR3 DNA: TGCAGCGTTGTAGTAATGGGACAGGGAGCCTACGAGCAGTACTTC
CDR3 protein: CSVVVMGQGAYEQYF

J gene: TRBJ1-4
CDR3 length: 15
V gene: TRBV28
clone size: -
D gene: TRBD1
CDR3 DNA: TGTGCCAGCAGAGCGTCGGGACAGGGGTATGAAAAACTGTTTTTT
CDR3 protein: CASRASGQGYEKLFF

J gene: TRBJ2-5
CDR3 length: 13
V gene: TRBV4-1
clone size: -
D gene: -
CDR3 DNA: TGCGCCAGCAGCCAAGGCCTAAGGGAGACCCAGTACTTC
CDR3 protein: CASSQGLRETQYF

J gene: TRBJ2-3
CDR3 length: 12
V gene: TRBV5-1
clone size: many
D gene: -
CDR3 DNA: TGCGCCAGCAGGGAGGGCACAGATACGCAGTATTTT
CDR3 protein: CASREGTDTQYF

J gene: TRBJ2-3
CDR3 length: 16
V gene: TRBV28
clone size: -
D gene: TRBD1
CDR3 DNA: TGTGCCAGCAGTTCATTCTACAGGGGGTCCACAGATACGCAGTATTTT
CDR3 protein: CASSSFYRGSTDTQYF

J gene: TRBJ2-7
CDR3 length: 15
V gene: TRBV20-1
clone size: few
D gene: -
CDR3 DNA: TGCAGTGCTAGAGATATCCCAGGGTCGATATACGAGCAGTACTTC
CDR3 protein: CSARDIPGSIYEQYF

J gene: TRBJ2-7
CDR3 length: 13
V gene: TRBV4-2
clone size: few
D gene: -
CDR3 DNA: TGTGCCAGCAGCCAAGAGGACAGCCACGAGCAGTACTTC
CDR3 protein: CASSQEDSHEQYF

J gene: TRBJ2-2
CDR3 length: 17
V gene: TRBV20-1
clone size: few
D gene: TRBD2
CDR3 DNA: TGCAGTGCTAGAGATAGGGTTAGCGGGAGTTGGACCGGGGAGCTGTTTTTT
CDR3 protein: CSARDRVSGSWTGELFF

J gene: TRBJ1-1
CDR3 length: 14
V gene: TRBV30
clone size: -
D gene: -
CDR3 DNA: TGTGCCTGGAGTGTATCGAGGCTTCACACTGAAGCTTTCTTT
CDR3 protein: CAWSVSRLHTEAFF